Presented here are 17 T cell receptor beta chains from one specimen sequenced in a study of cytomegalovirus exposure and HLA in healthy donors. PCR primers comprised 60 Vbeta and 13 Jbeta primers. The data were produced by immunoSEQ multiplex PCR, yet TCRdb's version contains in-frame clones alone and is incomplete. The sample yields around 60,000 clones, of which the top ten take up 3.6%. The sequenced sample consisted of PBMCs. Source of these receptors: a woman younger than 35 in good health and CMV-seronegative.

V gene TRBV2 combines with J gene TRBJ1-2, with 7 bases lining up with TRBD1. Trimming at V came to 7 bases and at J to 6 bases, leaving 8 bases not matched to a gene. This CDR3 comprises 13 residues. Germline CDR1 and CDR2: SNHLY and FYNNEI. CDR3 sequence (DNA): TGTGCCAGCACCCAGACAGGGAATAATGGCTACACCTTC. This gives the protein CASTQTGNNGYTF.

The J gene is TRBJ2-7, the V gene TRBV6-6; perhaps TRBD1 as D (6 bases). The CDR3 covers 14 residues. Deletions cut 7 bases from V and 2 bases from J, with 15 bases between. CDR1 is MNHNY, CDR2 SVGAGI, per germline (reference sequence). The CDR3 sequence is CASNRDKGTYEQYF. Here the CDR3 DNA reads TGTGCCAGCAATCGGGACAAAGGAACCTACGAGCAGTACTTC.

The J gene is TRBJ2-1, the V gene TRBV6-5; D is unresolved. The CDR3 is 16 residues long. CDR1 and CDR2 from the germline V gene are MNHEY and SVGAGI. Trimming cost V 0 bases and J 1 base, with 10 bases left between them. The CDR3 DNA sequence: TGTGCCAGCAGTTACTCGAAACAGCATTCCTACAATGAGCAGTTCTTC. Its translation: CASSYSKQHSYNEQFF.

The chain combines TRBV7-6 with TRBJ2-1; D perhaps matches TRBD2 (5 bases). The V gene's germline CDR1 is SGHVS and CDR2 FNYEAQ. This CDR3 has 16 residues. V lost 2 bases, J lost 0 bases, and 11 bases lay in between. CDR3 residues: CASSLLEGSSYNEQFF. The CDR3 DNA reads TGTGCCAGCAGCTTATTAGAAGGGAGCTCCTACAATGAGCAGTTCTTC.

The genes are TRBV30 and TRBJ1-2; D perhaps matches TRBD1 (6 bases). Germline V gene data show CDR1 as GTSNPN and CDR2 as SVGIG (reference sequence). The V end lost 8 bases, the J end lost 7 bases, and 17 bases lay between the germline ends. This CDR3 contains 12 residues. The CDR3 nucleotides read TGTGCCCGGGTGGGGGGGCAGCCTGGCTACACCTTC. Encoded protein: CARVGGQPGYTF.

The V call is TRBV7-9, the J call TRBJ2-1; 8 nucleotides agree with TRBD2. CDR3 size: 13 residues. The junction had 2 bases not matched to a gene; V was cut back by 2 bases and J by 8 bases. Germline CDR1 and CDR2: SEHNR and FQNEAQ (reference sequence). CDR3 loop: CASSLRTSHEQFF. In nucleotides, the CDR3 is TGTGCCAGCAGCTTAAGGACTAGCCATGAGCAGTTCTTC.

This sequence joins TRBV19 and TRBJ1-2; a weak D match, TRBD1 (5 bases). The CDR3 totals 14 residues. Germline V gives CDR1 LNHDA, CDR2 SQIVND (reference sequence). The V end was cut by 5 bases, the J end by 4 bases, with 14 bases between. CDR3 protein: CASSLQGPGYGYTF. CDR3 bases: TGTGCCAGTAGTCTTCAGGGTCCTGGCTATGGCTACACCTTC.

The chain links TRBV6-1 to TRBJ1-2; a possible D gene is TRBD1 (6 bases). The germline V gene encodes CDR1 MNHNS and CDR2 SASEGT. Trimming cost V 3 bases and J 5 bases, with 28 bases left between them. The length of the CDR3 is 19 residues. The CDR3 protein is CASSDGTRGRAKGTYGYTF. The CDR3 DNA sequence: TGTGCCAGCAGTGACGGGACCAGGGGCAGGGCCAAAGGCACATATGGCTACACCTTC.

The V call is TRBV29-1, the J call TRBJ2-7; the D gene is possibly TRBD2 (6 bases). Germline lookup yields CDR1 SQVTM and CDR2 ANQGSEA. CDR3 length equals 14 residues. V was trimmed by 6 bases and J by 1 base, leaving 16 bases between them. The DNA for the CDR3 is TGCAGCGTCCGGCGGGACGGTTCTTCCTACGAGCAGTACTTC. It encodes CSVRRDGSSYEQYF.

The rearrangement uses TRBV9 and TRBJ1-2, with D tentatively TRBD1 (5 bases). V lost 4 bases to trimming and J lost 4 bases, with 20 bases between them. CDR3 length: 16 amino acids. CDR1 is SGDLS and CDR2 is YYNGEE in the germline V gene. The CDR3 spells CASSPGGTRGIYGYTF. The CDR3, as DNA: TGTGCCAGCAGCCCCGGCGGGACCCGGGGGATCTATGGCTACACCTTC. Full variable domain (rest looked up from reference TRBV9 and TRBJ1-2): DSGVTQTPKHLITATGQRVTLRCSPRSGDLSVYWYQQSLDQGLQFLIQYYNGEERAKGNILERFSAQQFPDLHSELNLSSLELGDSALYFCASSPGGTRGIYGYTFGSGTRLTVV.

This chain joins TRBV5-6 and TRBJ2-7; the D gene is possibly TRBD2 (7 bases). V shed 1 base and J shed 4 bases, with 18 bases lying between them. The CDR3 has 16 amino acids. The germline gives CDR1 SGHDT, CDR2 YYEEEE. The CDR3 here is CASSLLWGGASYEQYF. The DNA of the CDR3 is TGTGCCAGCAGCTTGCTTTGGGGGGGCGCATCTTACGAGCAGTACTTC.

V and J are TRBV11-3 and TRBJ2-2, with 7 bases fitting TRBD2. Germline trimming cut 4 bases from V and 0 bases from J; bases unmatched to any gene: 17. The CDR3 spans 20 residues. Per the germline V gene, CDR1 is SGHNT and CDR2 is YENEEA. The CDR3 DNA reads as TGTGCCAGCAGCTCCCCCGGGGGGTCCGTGCGGGATGCGAACACCGGGGAGCTGTTTTTT. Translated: CASSSPGGSVRDANTGELFF.

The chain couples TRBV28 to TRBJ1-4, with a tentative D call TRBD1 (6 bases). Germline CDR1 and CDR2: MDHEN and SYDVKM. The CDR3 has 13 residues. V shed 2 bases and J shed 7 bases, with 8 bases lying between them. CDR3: CASSLGGSEKLFF. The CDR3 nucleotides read TGTGCCAGCAGTTTAGGGGGCAGTGAAAAACTGTTTTTT.

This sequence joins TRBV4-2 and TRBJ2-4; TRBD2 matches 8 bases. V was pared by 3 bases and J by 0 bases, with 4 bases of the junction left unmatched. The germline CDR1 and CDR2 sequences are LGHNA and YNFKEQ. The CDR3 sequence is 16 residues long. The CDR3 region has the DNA TGTGCCAGCAGCCATCCCCTAGCGGGAGCCAAAAACATTCAGTACTTC. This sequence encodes CASSHPLAGAKNIQYF.

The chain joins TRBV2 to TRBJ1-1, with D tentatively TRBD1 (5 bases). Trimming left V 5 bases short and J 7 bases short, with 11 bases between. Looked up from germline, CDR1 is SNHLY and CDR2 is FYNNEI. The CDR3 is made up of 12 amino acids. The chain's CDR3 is CASSPTGLEAFF. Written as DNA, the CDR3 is TGTGCCAGCAGTCCTACGGGACTTGAAGCTTTCTTT.

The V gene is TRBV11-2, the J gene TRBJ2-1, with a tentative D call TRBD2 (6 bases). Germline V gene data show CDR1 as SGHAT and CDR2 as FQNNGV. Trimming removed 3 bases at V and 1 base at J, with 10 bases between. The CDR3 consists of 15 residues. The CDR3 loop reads CASSFGSGSYNEQFF. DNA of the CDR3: TGTGCCAGCAGCTTTGGTAGCGGATCCTACAATGAGCAGTTCTTC.

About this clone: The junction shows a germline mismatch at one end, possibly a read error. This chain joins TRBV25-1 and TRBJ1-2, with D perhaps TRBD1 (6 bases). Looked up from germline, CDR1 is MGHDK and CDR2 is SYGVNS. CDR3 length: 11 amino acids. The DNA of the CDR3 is TGTGCCAGCAGTGAACGGGGGGCAGTGGCCTTC. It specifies CASSERGAVAF.